This T cell receptor (beta chain) was sequenced during a study of sequential checkpoint blockade in melanoma. Some clones are missing from TCRdb's copy, which holds only in-frame ones; the method was immunoSEQ multiplex PCR. The table lists about 16,000 clones, roughly 93% of them singletons. Treatment defined: randomized to nivolumab then ipilimumab (arm A) or the reverse (arm B). None of the patients previously received DNA-damaging chemotherapy. From thawed PBMCs, live CD3+CD8+ cells negative for CD19 and CD56 were sorted. The trim removed 4 bases at V and 5 bases at J, leaving 7 bases unmatched. The CDR3 consists of 14 residues. Germline loops: CDR1 MDHEN, CDR2 SYDVKM.

Sequenced here: CD8+ T cells sorted from blood (inferred from file names), sampled from a patient given nivolumab and ipilimumab in sequence. This receptor was identified in a human donor with melanoma. J is TRBJ1-2 and V is TRBV28; 7 bases map to TRBD1. CDR3 residues: CASSYLTGTYGYTF. For the CDR3, the DNA is TGTGCCAGCAGTTATCTGACAGGGACATATGGCTACACCTTC.